The text below deals with one T cell receptor beta chain. Its antigen remains unknown. The data belong to a study of shared clonotypes between healthy human individuals. Study as a whole: CD8 memory received one plate per donor, CD8 naive two, CD4 memory three and CD4 naive three. Broader study findings: Four donors had about 5% of their naive CD4 clonotypes in common. Sampling included only blood; tissue repertoires likely differ.

Assay used: immunoSEQ multiplex PCR; TCRdb lists only in-frame clones, some missing. The table includes approximately 2,300,000 clones, about nine tenths detected once. The CDR3 is made up of 17 amino acids. The sequence came from a man aged 18-30 years in good health. Some clones in this sample may be carry-over from other donors' samples. The chain carries TRBV21-1 and TRBJ2-2; TRBD1 was called by the table and not checked on the DNA. TRBV21-1 is marked as a pseudogene. Sequencing used naive CD4+ T cells from PBMCs. The subset denotes: CD45RA+ positively selected. This CDR3 reads CASSKFCRTVLTGELFF. CDR3 DNA sequence: TGTGCCAGCAGCAAATTTTGCCGGACAGTCCTTACCGGGGAGCTGTTTTTT.